These 20 T cell receptor beta chains were sequenced from one sample in a study of blood T cells in healthy people across ages. A second PCR of 7 to 11 cycles used a sample-barcoded 5' primer and a J-beta primer mix. TCRdb passed the 5' RACE reads through MiXCR, listing each CDR3 protein once. Of 600,000 or so distinct CDR3 sequences listed, roughly 30% are singletons. The sequencing input was blood. The receptors were sampled from a woman older than 75 in good health.

Points on this clonotype: Since a much larger clone is just one base distant, this may be a read error. The genes are TRBV5-1 and TRBJ2-2; TRBD2 is a possible D gene (5 bases). The CDR3 sequence is 13 residues long. Germline-derived CDR1 and CDR2 are SGHRS and YFSETQ. CDR3 coding DNA: TGCGCCAGCACCGCCTCCCTGACCGGGGAGCGGTTTTTT. Residues: CASTASLTGERFF.

This clonotype has just a few counts. A much larger clone lies one base from this, so it may be a read error. This chain links TRBV11-1 with TRBJ2-4, with D unresolved. Near its end, the DNA agrees better with TRBJ2-7, so the J call may be wrong. CDR1 is SGHAT and CDR2 is FQDESV in the germline V gene (reference sequence). The CDR3 has 16 residues. The CDR3 DNA is TGTGCCAGCAGCTTAGACGGACGGATTAGTGGTTACGAGCAGTACTTC. This translates into CASSLDGRISGYEQYF.

This clonotype has only one observation. A much larger clone differs by one base, so this may be a read error. The V and J genes are TRBV15 and TRBJ2-4; possibly TRBD2 for D (6 bases). There are 14 residues in the CDR3. CDR1 and CDR2 (germline): LNHNV, YYDKDF (reference sequence). Deletions cut 3 bases from V and 13 bases from J, with 19 bases between. The CDR3 loop reads CATSRDGRRDEQYF. The CDR3 nucleotides read TGTGCCACCAGCAGGGATGGCCGGAGGGATGAGCAGTACTTC.

This clonotype was recorded a few times. The chain joins TRBV20-1 to TRBJ2-5, with 10 bases identical to TRBD2. The J call may not be correct, given that the DNA end is closer to TRBJ2-7. Germline loops: CDR1 DFQATT, CDR2 SNEGSKA (reference sequence). There are 14 residues in the CDR3. For the CDR3, the DNA is TGCAGTGCTAGGGGTAGCGGGGGGCACTACGAGCAGTACTTC. Amino acid sequence: CSARGSGGHYEQYF.

This clonotype was counted ten times or more. A much larger clone sits a single nucleotide away, making a read error possible. This chain uses TRBV4-3 with TRBJ2-5; D might be TRBD2 (7 bases). Germline V CDR1 and CDR2: LGHNA, YSLEER. This CDR3 comprises 15 residues. Between the trimmed V and J ends, which lost 1 base and 11 bases, there was a span of 20 bases. This CDR3 is CASSQGGGARDEQYF. For the CDR3, the DNA is TGCGCCAGCAGCCAAGGTGGGGGGGCCAGGGATGAGCAGTACTTC.

This clonotype was recorded many times. The rearrangement links TRBV6-6 to TRBJ2-5; the D is unclear. In germline, CDR1 is MNHNY, CDR2 SVGAGI (reference sequence). This CDR3 comprises 13 residues. Trimming shortened V by 0 bases and J by 3 bases, and 5 bases separated the two germline ends. The CDR3: CASSYSAKETQYF. The DNA of the CDR3 is TGTGCCAGCAGTTACTCGGCCAAAGAGACCCAGTACTTC.

This clonotype was recorded many times. Here the CDR3 reads CASSQAGDLDSPLHF. The CDR3 DNA is TGTGCCAGCAGCCAAGCGGGGGATCTTGATTCACCCCTCCACTTT. The V gene is TRBV4-2, the J gene TRBJ1-6, with D perhaps matching TRBD1 (5 bases). CDR1 and CDR2 (germline): LGHNA, YNFKEQ. The CDR3 sequence is 15 residues long. V lost 1 base to trimming and J lost 8 bases, with 12 bases between them.

This clonotype was seen ten or more times. The chain combines TRBV20-1 with TRBJ2-3; 7 nucleotides match TRBD1. Germline V gene lookup returns CDR1 DFQATT and CDR2 SNEGSKA (reference sequence). The J segment lost 2 bases and the V segment lost 6 bases, leaving 11 bases of the junction unmatched. CDR3 length: 15 residues. CDR3 region: CSAFRRGQSTDTQYF. CDR3 nucleotides: TGCAGTGCCTTTCGCCGGGGACAGTCCACAGATACGCAGTATTTT.

This clonotype came up a few times. A much larger clonotype is one base distant, so this may be a read error. V gene TRBV20-1 combines with J gene TRBJ2-7; 9 bases match TRBD2. CDR3 length equals 17 residues. Germline V CDR1 and CDR2: DFQATT, SNEGSKA (reference sequence). Trimming cost V 5 bases and J 7 bases; bases outside gene matches: 21. CDR3 protein: CSAPERPGGGVHNEQYF. The CDR3 DNA reads TGCAGTGCTCCAGAAAGGCCCGGCGGGGGGGTCCACAATGAGCAGTACTTC.

Comment on this clonotype: A much larger clone lies one base from this, so it may be a read error. This chain connects TRBV6-1 to TRBJ2-3, with TRBD1 matching 10 bases. CDR1 and CDR2 (germline): MNHNS, SASEGT. This CDR3 comprises 14 residues. The CDR3, as DNA: TGTGCCAGCAGGGGGACAGGGGTTACAGATACGCGGTATTTT. The encoded protein is CASRGTGVTDTRYF.

This clonotype was observed many times. CDR3 sequence: CASSLSYRVDYGYTF. DNA of the CDR3: TGTGCCAGCAGCTTGAGTTACAGGGTTGACTATGGCTACACCTTC. This rearrangement joins TRBV5-5 to TRBJ1-2; TRBD1 might be the D (6 bases). The CDR3 has 15 residues. The V end lost 1 base, the J end lost 3 bases, and 13 bases lay between the germline ends. Germline CDR1 and CDR2: SGHKS and YYEKEE (reference sequence).

Turning to this clonotype: This could be a read error, since a much larger clone is one nucleotide away. The chain couples TRBV20-1 to TRBJ1-2; tentative D call: TRBD1 (5 bases). With 1 base removed from V and 6 bases from J, the gap between germline ends came to 18 bases. Germline V gene lookup returns CDR1 DFQATT and CDR2 SNEGSKA (reference sequence). The CDR3 length is 15 residues. This chain's CDR3 is CSARVLQGRHHGYTF. CDR3 nucleotide sequence: TGCAGTGCTAGAGTACTCCAGGGCCGTCACCATGGCTACACCTTC.

This clonotype was counted at least ten times. The chain recombines TRBV2 with TRBJ2-1; D is perhaps TRBD1 (6 bases). CDR1 and CDR2 (germline): SNHLY, FYNNEI. This CDR3 contains 14 residues. The ends were cut back, 10 bases at V and 3 bases at J, with 16 bases in the middle. CDR3 bases: TGTGCCACCATGAGGGGCAGGGGCTACAATGAGCAGTTCTTC. It specifies CATMRGRGYNEQFF.

This clonotype showed up many times. V gene TRBV6-1 combines with J gene TRBJ2-5; 10 bases are shared with TRBD1. In germline, CDR1 is MNHNS, CDR2 SASEGT. The length of the CDR3 is 14 residues. V was clipped by 7 bases and J by 4 bases; unmatched bases: 6. CDR3: CASKMTGGGETQYF. Written as DNA, the CDR3 is TGTGCCAGCAAGATGACAGGGGGCGGAGAGACCCAGTACTTC.

Details on this clonotype: A much larger clone differs from this one at a single base, so this may be a read error. The rearrangement joins TRBV12-3 or TRBV12-4 to TRBJ1-5; D gene ambiguous. The CDR3 has 12 amino acids. Trimming removed 2 bases at V and 6 bases at J, with 5 bases between. The CDR3 coding sequence is TGTGCCAGCAGTTTATCGTGTCAGCCCCAGCATTTT. It yields the protein CASSLSCQPQHF.

This clonotype was observed at least ten times. V is TRBV20-1 and J is TRBJ2-4; D ambiguous. The CDR3 is 14 residues long. V dropped 0 bases and J dropped 9 bases, with 15 bases sitting between them. Germline CDR1 reads DFQATT; CDR2 reads SNEGSKA (reference sequence). The CDR3 region is CSAREARGHPIQYF. The CDR3 DNA sequence: TGCAGTGCTAGAGAGGCCCGAGGCCATCCCATTCAGTACTTC.

The sample holds many counts of this clonotype. The rearrangement links TRBV5-6 to TRBJ2-1; 10 bases line up with TRBD1. The CDR3 consists of 15 residues. J lost 4 bases, V lost 4 bases, and 5 bases had no gene match. Germline V gene lookup returns CDR1 SGHDT and CDR2 YYEEEE. The CDR3 DNA is TGTGCCAGCAGCCAGGGGACAGGGGCGTACAATGAGCAGTTCTTC. Its protein is CASSQGTGAYNEQFF.

V usage is TRBV20-1 and J usage is TRBJ1-5; no reliable D call. The germline V and J ends were trimmed by 0 bases and 0 bases, with 9 bases remaining between them. The length of the CDR3 is 15 residues. CDR1 is DFQATT and CDR2 is SNEGSKA in the germline V gene (reference sequence). CDR3 loop: CSARESGTSNQPQHF. CDR3 coding DNA: TGCAGTGCTAGAGAGTCCGGAACTAGCAATCAGCCCCAGCATTTT.

This clonotype was observed at least ten times. The chain is built from TRBV5-1 and TRBJ1-1; unclear D gene. The CDR3 is 13 residues long. Germline CDR1 and CDR2: SGHRS and YFSETQ. The V end lost 0 bases, the J end lost 3 bases, and 6 bases lay between the germline ends. CDR3 nucleotides: TGCGCCAGCAGCTTGGGGTGGGACACTGAAGCTTTCTTT. Its translation: CASSLGWDTEAFF.

The table lists this clonotype with many counts. The chain joins TRBV7-2 to TRBJ1-2; 9 bases are a match to TRBD1. V was pared by 5 bases and J by 6 bases, with 7 bases of the junction left unmatched. Germline CDR1 is SGHTA and CDR2 is FQGNSA. The CDR3 has 14 amino acids. CDR3 DNA: TGTGCCAGCAGCCCCCACAGGGGGCCCAATGGCTACACCTTC. This codes for CASSPHRGPNGYTF.